The 21 T cell receptor beta chains in this list originate from one sample, sequenced in a study of cytomegalovirus exposure and HLA in healthy donors. Sequencing was performed with immunoSEQ multiplex PCR; in TCRdb, only in-frame clones are kept and a portion is missing. The table records about 160,000 clones, 90% to 97% of them present only once. Sequencing was done on a sample of PBMCs. All receptors come from a woman between 18 and 30 years old in good health and CMV-seronegative.

The V gene is TRBV7-9, the J gene TRBJ1-1; D gene unclear. CDR3 length: 13 residues. Germline CDR1 is SEHNR and CDR2 is FQNEAQ (reference sequence). The V gene lost 8 bases and the J gene lost 2 bases, with 12 bases spanning the gap. The chain's CDR3 is CASRDTVNTEAFF. The CDR3 DNA reads as TGTGCCAGCCGTGACACAGTTAACACTGAAGCTTTCTTT.

This clone came up once. The J gene is TRBJ2-3, the V gene TRBV6-4; 7 positions match TRBD1. The V gene end was trimmed by 4 bases and the J gene end by 5 bases; junction bases not matched to a gene: 6. Germline V gene data show CDR1 as MRHNA and CDR2 as SNTAGT. There are 14 residues in the CDR3. The CDR3 sequence: CASSVEGAGDTQYF. In DNA, the CDR3 is TGTGCCAGCAGTGTAGAGGGGGCTGGAGATACGCAGTATTTT.

This clone was detected only once. This chain joins TRBV19 and TRBJ2-7; 9 nucleotides line up with TRBD1. Germline loops: CDR1 LNHDA, CDR2 SQIVND (reference sequence). V dropped 4 bases and J dropped 4; count of bases not matched to a gene: 5. The CDR3 has 14 amino acids. The CDR3 DNA is TGTGCCAGTAGTAGTAGCGGACAGGGGTACGAGCAGTACTTC. Translated: CASSSSGQGYEQYF. Supplemented by reference TRBV19 and TRBJ2-7, the full variable domain reads DGGITQSPKYLFRKEGQNVTLSCEQNLNHDAMYWYRQDPGQGLRLIYYSQIVNDFQKGDIAEGYSVSREKKESFPLTVTSAQKNPTAFYLCASSSSGQGYEQYFGPGTRLTVT.

This clone was seen once. This chain joins TRBV7-2 and TRBJ2-5; 7 nucleotides match TRBD1. In germline, CDR1 is SGHTA, CDR2 FQGNSA. This CDR3 spans 16 amino acids. Losses at the gene ends were 2 bases for V and 1 base for J; bases not matched to a gene: 7. The CDR3 spells CASSLYPNRGQETQYF. CDR3 DNA sequence: TGTGCCAGCAGCTTATATCCGAACAGGGGCCAAGAGACCCAGTACTTC.

This chain connects TRBV18 to TRBJ1-5, with 12 bases lining up with TRBD1. V shed 3 bases, J shed 7 bases, and the junction held 7 bases outside the gene matches. Germline-derived CDR1 and CDR2 are KGHSH and LQKENI. This CDR3 has 16 amino acids. The CDR3 loop is CASSPAGTGGGQPQHF. CDR3 in DNA: TGTGCCAGCTCACCTGCCGGGACAGGGGGCGGACAGCCCCAGCATTTT.

The chain joins TRBV5-1 to TRBJ2-1, with TRBD2 identical over 9 bases. The junction had 8 bases not matched to a gene; V was cut back by 6 bases and J by 4 bases. From germline, CDR1 is SGHRS and CDR2 YFSETQ. The CDR3 runs 15 residues. The DNA of the CDR3 is TGCGCCAGCACCCGCGCTAGCGGGGCTTACAATGAGCAGTTCTTC. It yields the protein CASTRASGAYNEQFF.

This clone was counted a single time. J is TRBJ1-1 and V is TRBV5-1, with unresolved D. With 4 bases removed from V and 4 bases from J, the gap between germline ends came to 20 bases. CDR3 length equals 16 residues. Germline CDR1 reads SGHRS; CDR2 reads YFSETQ. CDR3 nucleotide sequence: TGCGCCAGCAGCCGCGAGGGAGGCGCAAGTTTCACTGAAGCTTTCTTT. This translates into CASSREGGASFTEAFF.

The rearrangement links TRBV27 to TRBJ2-7; D is unclear. This CDR3 spans 13 amino acids. The V gene's germline CDR1 is MNHEY and CDR2 SMNVEV (reference sequence). The germline V and J ends were trimmed by 0 bases and 0 bases, with 3 bases remaining between them. CDR3 loop: CASSLSLSYEQYF. CDR3 DNA: TGTGCCAGCAGTTTATCCCTCTCCTACGAGCAGTACTTC.

The V call is TRBV5-6, the J call TRBJ1-1, with D unclear. This CDR3 contains 16 residues. Germline CDR1 SGHDT, CDR2 YYEEEE. V was pared by 1 base and J by 4 bases, with 17 bases between. Here the CDR3 DNA reads TGTGCCAGCAGCTTGCGGGCCGAGGGAAGGGTCACTGAAGCTTTCTTT. This codes for CASSLRAEGRVTEAFF.

V gene TRBV9 combines with J gene TRBJ2-2; 9 nucleotides align to TRBD2. J was trimmed by 4 bases and V by 0 bases; bases with no gene match: 13. This CDR3 is 19 amino acids long. CDR1 and CDR2 (germline): SGDLS, YYNGEE. Written as DNA, the CDR3 is TGTGCCAGCAGCGTAGATGGGACTAGCCGCCTAATGGGCACCGGGGAGCTGTTTTTT. Its protein product is CASSVDGTSRLMGTGELFF.

CDR3 protein: CATGTDSGANVLTF. In DNA, the CDR3 is TGTGCCACCGGGACTGACTCTGGGGCCAACGTCCTGACTTTC. The chain links TRBV15 to TRBJ2-6, with a tentative D call TRBD2 (6 bases). V lost 8 bases and J lost 0, with 8 bases in between. CDR3 length equals 14 residues. Per germline, CDR1 LNHNV and CDR2 YYDKDF (reference sequence).

J is TRBJ2-5 and V is TRBV6-5, with a weak D call TRBD2 (5 bases). Germline assignment: CDR1 MNHEY and CDR2 SVGAGI. V lost 6 bases and J 0 bases, leaving 14 bases between the germline ends. This CDR3 is 15 amino acids long. The CDR3 loop reads CASSLLPGNQETQYF. CDR3 nucleotides: TGTGCCAGCAGCCTACTCCCCGGGAACCAAGAGACCCAGTACTTC.

Of note for this clone: An end of the junction differs from the germline gene, which may be a read error. This rearrangement joins TRBV7-7 to TRBJ2-2; the D is unclear. Germline loops: CDR1 SSHAT, CDR2 FNYEAQ (reference sequence). The length of the CDR3 is 14 residues. Here the CDR3 DNA reads TGTGCTAGCAGCTTATCAGTAAACACCGGGGAGCTGTTTTTT. Its protein is CASSLSVNTGELFF.

This clone has only a few counts. This CDR3 is CASSDSKGYTF. The CDR3 region has the DNA TGTGCCAGCAGTGACAGCAAAGGCTACACCTTC. The rearrangement joins TRBV6-5 to TRBJ1-2; TRBD1 might be the D (5 bases). The CDR3 consists of 11 residues. CDR1 is MNHEY and CDR2 is SVGAGI in the germline V gene. Trimming shortened V by 5 bases and J by 8 bases, and 9 bases separated the two germline ends.

The J gene is TRBJ2-1, the V gene TRBV4-3, with D possibly being TRBD1 (5 bases). From germline, CDR1 is LGHNA and CDR2 YSLEER. The V end was cut by 0 bases, the J end by 12 bases, with 18 bases between. CDR3 length equals 15 residues. CDR3 in DNA: TGCGCCAGCAGCCAAGATTCCCTCAGCCAGGGTAGGCAGTTCTTC. Amino acid sequence: CASSQDSLSQGRQFF.

This sequence joins TRBV27 and TRBJ1-2; 8 bases agree with TRBD1. Germline trimming cut 4 bases from V and 8 bases from J; bases unmatched to any gene: 9. Germline V gene data show CDR1 as MNHEY and CDR2 as SMNVEV (reference sequence). This CDR3 has 14 amino acids. The CDR3 sequence is CASSSPTRGRGYTF. In nucleotides, the CDR3 is TGTGCCAGCAGTTCCCCCACCAGGGGGCGAGGCTACACCTTC.

This chain joins TRBV2 and TRBJ2-3; 10 bases fit TRBD2. There are 17 residues in the CDR3. The germline CDR1 and CDR2 sequences are SNHLY and FYNNEI. The V segment lost 2 bases and the J segment 4 bases; nucleotides outside the gene matches: 9. The CDR3 DNA sequence: TGTGCCAGCAGTGAATCGGCCAGCGGGGGGGCCGCAGATACGCAGTATTTT. Translation gives CASSESASGGAADTQYF.

The genes are TRBV7-2 and TRBJ2-5; 8 nucleotides agree with TRBD2. Germline V gives CDR1 SGHTA, CDR2 FQGNSA. V shed 5 bases and J 2 bases; nucleotides not matched to a gene: 4. This CDR3 spans 14 amino acids. CDR3 DNA sequence: TGTGCCAGCAGCCTAGGACTAGCTCAAGAGACCCAGTACTTC. Translated: CASSLGLAQETQYF.

The chain has TRBV27 and TRBJ2-1, with 13 bases that match TRBD2. Germline assignment: CDR1 MNHEY and CDR2 SMNVEV (reference sequence). There are 16 residues in the CDR3. The trim removed 0 bases at V and 6 bases at J, leaving 2 bases unmatched. In DNA form, the CDR3 reads TGTGCCAGCAGTTTATCGGGACTAGCGGGGAGCAATGAGCAGTTCTTC. It codes for CASSLSGLAGSNEQFF.

The V gene is TRBV9, the J gene TRBJ2-2; maybe TRBD2 (6 bases). V lost 1 base to trimming and J lost 4 bases, with 14 bases between them. From germline, CDR1 is SGDLS and CDR2 YYNGEE. This CDR3 spans 16 amino acids. The CDR3 DNA sequence: TGTGCCAGCAGCGTATTGGTAGCGGAGAGCACCGGGGAGCTGTTTTTT. It translates to CASSVLVAESTGELFF.

The count of this clone is one. The V gene is TRBV18, the J gene TRBJ1-2, with D unclear. The CDR3 is made up of 13 amino acids. Trimming shortened V by 2 bases and J by 4 bases, and 8 bases separated the two germline ends. CDR1 is KGHSH and CDR2 is LQKENI in the germline V gene. For the CDR3, the DNA is TGTGCCAGCTCACCAAATTCCGTCTATGGCTACACCTTC. Protein: CASSPNSVYGYTF. Full variable domain (rest looked up from reference TRBV18 and TRBJ1-2): NAGVMQNPRHLVRRRGQEARLRCSPMKGHSHVYWYRQLPEEGLKFMVYLQKENIIDESGMPKERFSAEFPKEGPSILRIQQVVRGDSAAYFCASSPNSVYGYTFGSGTRLTVV.